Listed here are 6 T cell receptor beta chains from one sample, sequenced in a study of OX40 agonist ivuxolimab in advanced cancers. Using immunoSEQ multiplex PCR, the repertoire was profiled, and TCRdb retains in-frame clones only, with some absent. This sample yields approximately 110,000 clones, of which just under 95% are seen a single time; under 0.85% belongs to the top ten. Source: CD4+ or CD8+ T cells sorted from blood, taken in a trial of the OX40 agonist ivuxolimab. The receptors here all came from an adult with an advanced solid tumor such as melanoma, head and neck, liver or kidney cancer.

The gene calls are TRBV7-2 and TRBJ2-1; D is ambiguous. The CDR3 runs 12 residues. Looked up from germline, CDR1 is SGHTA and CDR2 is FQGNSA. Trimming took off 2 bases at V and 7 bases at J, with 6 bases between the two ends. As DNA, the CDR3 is TGTGCCAGCAGCTTAATCAGGAATGAGCAGTTCTTC. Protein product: CASSLIRNEQFF.

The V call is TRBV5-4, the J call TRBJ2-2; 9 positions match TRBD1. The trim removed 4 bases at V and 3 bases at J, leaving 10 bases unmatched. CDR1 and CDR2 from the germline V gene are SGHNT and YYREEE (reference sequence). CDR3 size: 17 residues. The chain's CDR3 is CASSIGHRGQHTGELFF. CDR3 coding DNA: TGTGCCAGCAGCATCGGTCACAGGGGGCAGCACACCGGGGAGCTGTTTTTT.

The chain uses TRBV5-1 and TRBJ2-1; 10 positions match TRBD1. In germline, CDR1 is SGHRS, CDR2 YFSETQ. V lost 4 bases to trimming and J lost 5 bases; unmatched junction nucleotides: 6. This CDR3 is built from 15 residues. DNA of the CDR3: TGCGCCAGCAGCGCAACGGGACAGGGGCACAATGAGCAGTTCTTC. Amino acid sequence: CASSATGQGHNEQFF. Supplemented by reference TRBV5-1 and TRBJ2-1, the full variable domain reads KAGVTQTPRYLIKTRGQQVTLSCSPISGHRSVSWYQQTPGQGLQFLFEYFSETQRNKGNFPGRFSGRQFSNSRSEMNVSTLELGDSALYLCASSATGQGHNEQFFGPGTRLTVL.

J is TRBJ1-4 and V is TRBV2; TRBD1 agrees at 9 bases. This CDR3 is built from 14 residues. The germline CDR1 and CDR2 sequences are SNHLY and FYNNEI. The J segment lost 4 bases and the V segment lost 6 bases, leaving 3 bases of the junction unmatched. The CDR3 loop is CASSRTGVNEKLFF. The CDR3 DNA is TGTGCCAGCAGCCGGACAGGGGTTAATGAAAAACTGTTTTTT.

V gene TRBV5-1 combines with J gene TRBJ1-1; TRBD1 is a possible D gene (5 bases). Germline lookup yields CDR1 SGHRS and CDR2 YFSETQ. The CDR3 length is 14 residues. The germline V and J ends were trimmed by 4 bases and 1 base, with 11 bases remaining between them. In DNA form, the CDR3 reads TGCGCCAGCAGCGATAGGACAAAGAACACTGAAGCTTTCTTT. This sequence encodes CASSDRTKNTEAFF.

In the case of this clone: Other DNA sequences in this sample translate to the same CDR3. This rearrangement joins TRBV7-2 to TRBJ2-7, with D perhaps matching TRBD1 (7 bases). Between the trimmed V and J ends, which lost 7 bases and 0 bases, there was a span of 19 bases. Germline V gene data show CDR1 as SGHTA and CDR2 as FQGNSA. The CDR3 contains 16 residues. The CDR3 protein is CASNTPGGSYSYEQYF. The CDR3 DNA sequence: TGTGCCAGCAACACTCCAGGGGGGTCGTACTCCTACGAGCAGTACTTC.